These 23 T cell receptor beta chains were sequenced from one sample in a study of blood T cell repertoires in COVID-19. The assay was immunoSEQ multiplex PCR, and TCRdb's table has in-frame clones only and misses some. The sample contains approximately 170,000 clones, around 67% of which appear only once. The specimen was peripheral blood. These receptors were collected from a woman of 80 years or more with acute or convalescent COVID-19.

This chain uses TRBV4-3 with TRBJ2-1; D is undetermined. V lost 0 bases, J lost 8 bases, and 17 bases lay in between. CDR1 is LGHNA, CDR2 YSLEER, per germline. The length of the CDR3 is 16 residues. CDR3 loop: CASSQEARGPPYEQFF. CDR3 bases: TGCGCCAGCAGCCAAGAGGCTCGCGGTCCTCCGTATGAGCAGTTCTTC.

V is TRBV19 and J is TRBJ2-3; TRBD2 matches at 7 bases. Per germline, CDR1 LNHDA and CDR2 SQIVND (reference sequence). The CDR3 is 13 amino acids. The V and J ends lost 4 bases and 6 bases, in that order; junction bases with no gene match: 4. The CDR3 reads CASSRDYSDTQYF. As DNA, the CDR3 is TGTGCCAGTAGTAGGGACTATTCCGATACGCAGTATTTT.

The chain couples TRBV2 to TRBJ2-1; TRBD2 agrees at 9 bases. J was trimmed by 3 bases and V by 2 bases; bases with no gene match: 8. There are 17 residues in the CDR3. The germline CDR1 and CDR2 sequences are SNHLY and FYNNEI. CDR3 amino acids: CASSEFLAGDIYNEQFF. CDR3 nucleotide sequence: TGTGCCAGCAGTGAATTTTTAGCGGGAGACATCTACAATGAGCAGTTCTTC.

The chain links TRBV4-3 to TRBJ2-2; D is unclear. V lost 6 bases, J lost 0 bases, and 8 bases lay in between. Germline-derived CDR1 and CDR2 are LGHNA and YSLEER. This CDR3 region has 14 residues. The CDR3 region has the DNA TGCGCCAGCAGGACACTCTCGAACACCGGGGAGCTGTTTTTT. Amino acid sequence: CASRTLSNTGELFF.

The chain has TRBV10-3 and TRBJ2-3; D remains unclear. V was shortened by 8 bases and J by 4 bases, with 16 bases between the two germline ends. CDR1 is ENHRY, CDR2 SYGVKD, per germline. The CDR3 totals 14 residues. The CDR3 region has the DNA TGTGCCATCGCTGTGGTGGCCGGAGCAGATACGCAGTATTTT. Protein: CAIAVVAGADTQYF.

This rearrangement joins TRBV19 to TRBJ2-3; weak D call: TRBD1 (5 bases). Germline CDR1 is LNHDA and CDR2 is SQIVND (reference sequence). The CDR3 runs 16 residues. Deletions cut 3 bases from V and 0 bases from J, with 13 bases between. CDR3 sequence: CASSIRGHGSTDTQYF. The CDR3 region has the DNA TGTGCCAGTAGTATTAGGGGCCATGGTAGCACAGATACGCAGTATTTT.

This clone has a handful of counts. The chain employs TRBV7-2 and TRBJ2-2; possible D gene TRBD1, 9 bases. From germline, CDR1 is SGHTA and CDR2 FQGNSA. The V end was cut by 4 bases, the J end by 5 bases, with 17 bases between. The CDR3 length is 16 residues. The CDR3 sequence: CASSSGGTGWTGELFF. For the CDR3, the DNA is TGTGCCAGCAGCTCGGGGGGGACAGGGTGGACCGGGGAGCTGTTTTTT.

This clone showed up just once. The V gene is TRBV10-3, the J gene TRBJ2-1; 7 bases fit TRBD2. V gave up 5 bases and J gave up 2 bases; unmatched junction bases: 6. Germline V lookup: CDR1 ENHRY, CDR2 SYGVKD. The CDR3 totals 15 residues. The CDR3 DNA reads TGTGCCATCAGTATAAGCGGGATAGCCTACAATGAGCAGTTCTTC. Amino acids: CAISISGIAYNEQFF.

The chain has TRBV9 and TRBJ2-1, with D possibly TRBD2 on 6 matching bases. CDR1 is SGDLS, CDR2 YYNGEE, per germline. V gave up 3 bases and J gave up 1 base, with 11 bases separating them. The CDR3 extends over 15 amino acids. CDR3 amino acids: CASSGRDRSYNEQFF. CDR3 sequence (DNA): TGTGCCAGCAGCGGGCGGGATAGGTCCTACAATGAGCAGTTCTTC.

The chain links TRBV18 to TRBJ2-2, with TRBD2 matching over 13 bases. Looked up from germline, CDR1 is KGHSH and CDR2 is LQKENI. Trimming removed 1 base from V and 1 base from J; junction bases left unmatched: 6. CDR3 length: 19 amino acids. The CDR3 loop reads CASSPLGLAGVGNTGELFF. CDR3 nucleotide sequence: TGTGCCAGCTCACCACTAGGACTAGCGGGAGTCGGGAACACCGGGGAGCTGTTTTTT.

This clone was detected ten times or more. The J gene is TRBJ1-6, the V gene TRBV19, with D perhaps matching TRBD1 (5 bases). From germline, CDR1 is LNHDA and CDR2 SQIVND (reference sequence). V dropped 4 bases and J dropped 0 bases, with 7 bases sitting between them. This CDR3 is built from 15 residues. CDR3 nucleotide sequence: TGTGCCAGTAGTAGACAGAGCTCCTATAATTCACCCCTCCACTTT. Its protein product is CASSRQSSYNSPLHF.

The gene calls are TRBV2 and TRBJ2-2, with D perhaps matching TRBD2 (6 bases). The CDR3 runs to 15 residues. The germline V gene encodes CDR1 SNHLY and CDR2 FYNNEI. Trimming stripped 3 bases from V and 4 bases from J, with 12 bases between. The DNA for the CDR3 is TGTGCCAGCAGTGATCCTAGCGAGGTCACCGGGGAGCTGTTTTTT. Its translation is CASSDPSEVTGELFF.

The chain joins TRBV11-2 to TRBJ1-1, with 9 bases lining up with TRBD1. J gave up 1 base and V 5 bases, and 5 bases lay outside the gene matches. The CDR3 runs 15 residues. Germline lookup yields CDR1 SGHAT and CDR2 FQNNGV. The CDR3 bases are TGTGCCAGCAGCCTATGGACAGGGGCGAACACTGAAGCTTTCTTT. Its protein product is CASSLWTGANTEAFF.

The J gene is TRBJ1-1, the V gene TRBV2, with 8 bases that match TRBD1. CDR3 size: 14 residues. CDR1 and CDR2 (germline): SNHLY, FYNNEI. After removal of 6 bases from V and 4 bases from J, the junction contained 7 bases not matched to a gene. CDR3 DNA sequence: TGTGCCAGCAGGGGGGACAGGCCTCCCACTGAAGCTTTCTTT. Encoded protein: CASRGDRPPTEAFF.

This clone was seen many times. This chain links TRBV10-2 with TRBJ1-1; 7 bases agree with TRBD1. V shed 9 bases, J shed 1 base, and the junction held 5 bases outside the gene matches. There are 13 residues in the CDR3. Germline V gene sequence: CDR1 WSHSY, CDR2 SAAADI. The CDR3 bases are TGCGCCAGTGAGGGACAGCCGAACACTGAAGCTTTCTTT. Translation: CASEGQPNTEAFF.

The chain carries TRBV7-9 and TRBJ2-3; 8 bases are a match to TRBD2. V trimming: 1 base; J trimming: 4 bases; junction bases outside the gene matches: 1. The germline gives CDR1 SEHNR, CDR2 FQNEAQ (reference sequence). The CDR3 sequence is 14 residues long. The CDR3 spells CASSLDGGADTQYF. The CDR3 DNA is TGTGCCAGCAGCTTAGACGGGGGGGCAGATACGCAGTATTTT.

V is TRBV11-2 and J is TRBJ1-1; the D is unclear. CDR3 size: 15 residues. The V gene lost 0 bases and the J gene lost 1 base, with 9 bases spanning the gap. The germline V gene has CDR1 SGHAT and CDR2 FQNNGV. CDR3 in DNA: TGTGCCAGCAGCTTAGATTACGCAGGGAACACTGAAGCTTTCTTT. This sequence encodes CASSLDYAGNTEAFF.

The sample holds a few counts of this clone. In nucleotides, the CDR3 is TGTGCCAGCAGCTTGGCCGTGGGAGGATCCCACGAGCAGTACTTC. It yields the protein CASSLAVGGSHEQYF. This chain links TRBV5-4 with TRBJ2-7; maybe TRBD2 (6 bases). Trimming took off 0 bases at V and 5 bases at J, with 15 bases between the two ends. CDR3 length: 15 amino acids. The germline V gene encodes CDR1 SGHNT and CDR2 YYREEE (reference sequence).

The gene calls are TRBV7-2 and TRBJ2-7; tentatively, D is TRBD2 (6 bases). V lost 5 bases to trimming and J lost 2 bases, with 10 bases between them. The CDR3 is made up of 13 amino acids. CDR1 is SGHTA and CDR2 is FQGNSA in the germline V gene. For the CDR3, the DNA is TGTGCCAGCAGCGGGGGGTTCGCCTACGAGCAGTACTTC. Amino acid sequence: CASSGGFAYEQYF.

The chain employs TRBV4-1 and TRBJ1-6; D gene unclear. V lost 0 bases, J lost 9 bases, and 6 bases lay in between. The CDR3 has 13 residues. Germline lookup yields CDR1 MGHRA and CDR2 YSYEKL. CDR3 in DNA: TGCGCCAGCAGCCAAGAAGCGGTTTCACCCCTCCACTTT. As protein: CASSQEAVSPLHF.

CDR3 sequence: CASREDWTGELFF. In DNA form, the CDR3 reads TGTGCCAGCAGGGAGGACTGGACCGGGGAGCTGTTTTTT. This chain connects TRBV2 to TRBJ2-2; possible D gene TRBD2, 5 bases. The germline V gene encodes CDR1 SNHLY and CDR2 FYNNEI. The length of the CDR3 is 13 residues. V was trimmed by 6 bases and J by 5 bases, leaving 10 bases between them.

This chain joins TRBV30 and TRBJ1-1; TRBD1 might be the D (5 bases). Per germline, CDR1 GTSNPN and CDR2 SVGIG (reference sequence). CDR3 length equals 12 residues. Trimming stripped 4 bases from V and 2 bases from J, with 8 bases between. The CDR3 sequence is CAWKQANTEAFF. The CDR3 bases are TGTGCCTGGAAACAGGCTAACACTGAAGCTTTCTTT. Using reference TRBV30 and TRBJ1-1 for the parts outside the CDR3, the full variable domain is SQTIHQWPATLVQPVGSPLSLECTVEGTSNPNLYWYRQAAGRGLQLLFYSVGIGQISSEVPQNLSASRPQDRQFILSSKKLLLSDSGFYLCAWKQANTEAFFGQGTRLTVV.

This chain joins TRBV28 and TRBJ1-3, with 7 positions matching TRBD1. The CDR3 runs 15 residues. Germline CDR1 and CDR2: MDHEN and SYDVKM. Trimming removed 5 bases from V and 4 bases from J; junction bases left unmatched: 8. CDR3 in amino acids: CASSLPTGDGNTIYF. The CDR3 bases are TGTGCCAGCAGTCTACCTACAGGGGACGGAAACACCATATATTTT.